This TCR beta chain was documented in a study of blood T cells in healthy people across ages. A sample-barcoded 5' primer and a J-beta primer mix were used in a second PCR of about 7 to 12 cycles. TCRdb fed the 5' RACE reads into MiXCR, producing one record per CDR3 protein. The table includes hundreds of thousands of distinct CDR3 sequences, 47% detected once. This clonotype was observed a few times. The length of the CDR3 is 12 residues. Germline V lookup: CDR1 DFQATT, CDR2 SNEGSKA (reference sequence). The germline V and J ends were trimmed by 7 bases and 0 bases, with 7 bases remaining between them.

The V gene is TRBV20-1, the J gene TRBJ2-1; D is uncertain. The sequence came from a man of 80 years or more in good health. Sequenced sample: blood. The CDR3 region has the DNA TGCAGTGTCCGACCCTCCTACAATGAGCAGTTCTTC. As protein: CSVRPSYNEQFF.